This T cell receptor beta chain originates from a study of blood T cell repertoires in COVID-19. Generated by immunoSEQ multiplex PCR, the TCRdb table keeps only in-frame clones and is missing some. The sample lists about 9,200 clones; approximately 87% were seen once. The sample consisted of peripheral blood. This TCR derives from a man aged 60-69 years with acute or convalescent COVID-19.

The CDR3 DNA sequence: TGTGCCAGCAGTCGGTCGGGAGGGCAAGCCAAAAACATTCAGTACTTC. Protein sequence: CASSRSGGQAKNIQYF. The chain recombines TRBV6-6 with TRBJ2-4, with 8 bases lining up with TRBD2. Germline CDR1 is MNHNY and CDR2 is SVGAGI (reference sequence). With V trimmed by 5 bases and J by 0 bases, 6 bases remained unmatched. CDR3 length: 16 amino acids.